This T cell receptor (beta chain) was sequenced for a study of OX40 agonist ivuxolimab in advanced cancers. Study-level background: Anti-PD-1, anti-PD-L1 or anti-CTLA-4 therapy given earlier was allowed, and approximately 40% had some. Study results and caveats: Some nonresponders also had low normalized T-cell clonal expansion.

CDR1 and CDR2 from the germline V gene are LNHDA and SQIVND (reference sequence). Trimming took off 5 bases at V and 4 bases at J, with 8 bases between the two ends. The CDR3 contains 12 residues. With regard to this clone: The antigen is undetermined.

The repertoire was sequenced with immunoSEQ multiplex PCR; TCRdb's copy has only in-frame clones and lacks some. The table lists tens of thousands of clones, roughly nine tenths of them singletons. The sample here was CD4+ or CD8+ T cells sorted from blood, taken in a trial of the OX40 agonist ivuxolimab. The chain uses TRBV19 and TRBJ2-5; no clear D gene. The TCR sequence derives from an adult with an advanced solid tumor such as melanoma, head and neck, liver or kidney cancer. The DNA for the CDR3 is TGTGCCAGTAGTCAAGGGCGAGAGACCCAGTACTTC. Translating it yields CASSQGRETQYF.